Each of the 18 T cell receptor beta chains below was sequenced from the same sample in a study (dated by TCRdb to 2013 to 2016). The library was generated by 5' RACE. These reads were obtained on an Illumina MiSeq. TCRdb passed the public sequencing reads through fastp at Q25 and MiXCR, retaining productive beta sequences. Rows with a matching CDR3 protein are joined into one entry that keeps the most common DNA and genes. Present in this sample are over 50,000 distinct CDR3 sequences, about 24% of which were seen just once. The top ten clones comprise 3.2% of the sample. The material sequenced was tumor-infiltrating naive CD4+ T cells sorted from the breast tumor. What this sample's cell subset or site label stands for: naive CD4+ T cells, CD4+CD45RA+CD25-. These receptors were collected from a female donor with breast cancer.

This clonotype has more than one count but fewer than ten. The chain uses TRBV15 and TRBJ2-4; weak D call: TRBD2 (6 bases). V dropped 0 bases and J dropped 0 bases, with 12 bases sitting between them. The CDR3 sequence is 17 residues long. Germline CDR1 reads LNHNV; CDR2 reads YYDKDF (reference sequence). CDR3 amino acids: CATSRDYGGVAKNIQYF. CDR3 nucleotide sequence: TGTGCCACCAGCAGAGATTACGGGGGAGTAGCCAAAAACATTCAGTACTTC.

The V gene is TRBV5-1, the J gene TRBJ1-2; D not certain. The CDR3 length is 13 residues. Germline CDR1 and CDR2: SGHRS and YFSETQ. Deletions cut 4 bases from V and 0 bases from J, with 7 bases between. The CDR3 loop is CASSREANYGYTF. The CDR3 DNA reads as TGCGCCAGCAGCCGGGAAGCTAACTATGGCTACACCTTC. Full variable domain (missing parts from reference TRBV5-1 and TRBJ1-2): KAGVTQTPRYLIKTRGQQVTLSCSPISGHRSVSWYQQTPGQGLQFLFEYFSETQRNKGNFPGRFSGRQFSNSRSEMNVSTLELGDSALYLCASSREANYGYTFGSGTRLTVV.

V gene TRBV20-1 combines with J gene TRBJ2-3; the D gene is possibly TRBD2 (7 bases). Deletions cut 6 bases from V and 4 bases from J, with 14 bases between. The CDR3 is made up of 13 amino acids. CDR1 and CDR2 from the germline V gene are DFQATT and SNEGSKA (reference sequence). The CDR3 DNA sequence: TGCAGTGCCCCGAGGGGGGGGTCAGATACGCAGTATTTT. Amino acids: CSAPRGGSDTQYF.

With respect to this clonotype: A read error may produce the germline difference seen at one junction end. The CDR3 sequence: CASSFAGQGGETQYF. The CDR3 bases are TGTGCTAGCAGCTTTGCAGGACAGGGAGGGGAGACCCAGTACTTC. The chain recombines TRBV7-7 with TRBJ2-5, with D maybe TRBD1 (8 bases). The CDR3 runs 15 residues. The V gene's germline CDR1 is SSHAT and CDR2 FNYEAQ (reference sequence).

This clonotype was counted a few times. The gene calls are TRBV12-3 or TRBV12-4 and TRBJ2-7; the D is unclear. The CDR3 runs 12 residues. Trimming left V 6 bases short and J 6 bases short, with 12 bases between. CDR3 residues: CASSWILGEQYF. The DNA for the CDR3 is TGTGCCAGCAGCTGGATCCTCGGCGAGCAGTACTTC.

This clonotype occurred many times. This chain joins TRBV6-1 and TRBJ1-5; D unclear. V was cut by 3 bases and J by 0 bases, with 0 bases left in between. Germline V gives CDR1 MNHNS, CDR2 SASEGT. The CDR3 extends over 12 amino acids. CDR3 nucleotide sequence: TGTGCCAGCAGTGATAGCAATCAGCCCCAGCATTTT. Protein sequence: CASSDSNQPQHF.

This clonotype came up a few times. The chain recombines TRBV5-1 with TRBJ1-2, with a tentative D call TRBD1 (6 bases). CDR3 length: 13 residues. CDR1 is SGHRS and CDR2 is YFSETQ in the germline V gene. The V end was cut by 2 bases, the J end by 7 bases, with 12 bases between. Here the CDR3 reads CASSLERGLGYTF. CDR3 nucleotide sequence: TGCGCCAGCAGCTTAGAGCGGGGGCTTGGCTACACCTTC. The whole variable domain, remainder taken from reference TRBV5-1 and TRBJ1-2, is KAGVTQTPRYLIKTRGQQVTLSCSPISGHRSVSWYQQTPGQGLQFLFEYFSETQRNKGNFPGRFSGRQFSNSRSEMNVSTLELGDSALYLCASSLERGLGYTFGSGTRLTVV.

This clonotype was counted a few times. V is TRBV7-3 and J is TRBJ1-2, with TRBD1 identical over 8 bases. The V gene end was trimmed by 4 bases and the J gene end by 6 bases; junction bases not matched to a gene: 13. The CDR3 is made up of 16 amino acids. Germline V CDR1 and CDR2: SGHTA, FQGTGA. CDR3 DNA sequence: TGTGCCAGCAGCTCGACGAACACCGGGACAGGACATGGCTACACCTTC. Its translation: CASSSTNTGTGHGYTF.

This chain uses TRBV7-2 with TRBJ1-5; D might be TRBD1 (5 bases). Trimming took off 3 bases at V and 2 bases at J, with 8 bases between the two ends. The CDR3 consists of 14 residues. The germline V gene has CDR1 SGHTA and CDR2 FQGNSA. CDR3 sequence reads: CASSFRGGNQPQHF. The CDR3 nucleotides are TGTGCCAGCAGCTTTCGGGGGGGCAATCAGCCCCAGCATTTT.

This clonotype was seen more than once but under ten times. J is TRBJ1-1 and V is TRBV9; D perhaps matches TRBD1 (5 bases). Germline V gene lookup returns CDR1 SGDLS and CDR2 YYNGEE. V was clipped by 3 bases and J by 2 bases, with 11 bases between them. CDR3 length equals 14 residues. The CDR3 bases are TGTGCCAGCAGCGCAACGGGGACCAACACTGAAGCTTTCTTT. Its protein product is CASSATGTNTEAFF. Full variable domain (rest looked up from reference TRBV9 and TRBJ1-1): DSGVTQTPKHLITATGQRVTLRCSPRSGDLSVYWYQQSLDQGLQFLIQYYNGEERAKGNILERFSAQQFPDLHSELNLSSLELGDSALYFCASSATGTNTEAFFGQGTRLTVV.

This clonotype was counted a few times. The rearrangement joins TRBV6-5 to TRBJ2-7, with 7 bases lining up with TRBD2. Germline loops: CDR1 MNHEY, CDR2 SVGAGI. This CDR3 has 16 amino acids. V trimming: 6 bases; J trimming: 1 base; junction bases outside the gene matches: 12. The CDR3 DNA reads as TGTGCCAGCAGCACCTTCTCTAGCGGATCATCCTACGAGCAGTACTTC. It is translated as CASSTFSSGSSYEQYF.

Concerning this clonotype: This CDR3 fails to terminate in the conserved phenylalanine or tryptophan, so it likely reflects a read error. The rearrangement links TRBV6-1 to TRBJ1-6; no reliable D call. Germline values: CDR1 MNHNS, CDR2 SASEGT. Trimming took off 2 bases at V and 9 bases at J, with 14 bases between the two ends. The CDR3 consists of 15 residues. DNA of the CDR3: TGTGCCAGCAGTGAATCCGACTCGTCGGGTTCACCCCTCCACTTG. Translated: CASSESDSSGSPLHL.

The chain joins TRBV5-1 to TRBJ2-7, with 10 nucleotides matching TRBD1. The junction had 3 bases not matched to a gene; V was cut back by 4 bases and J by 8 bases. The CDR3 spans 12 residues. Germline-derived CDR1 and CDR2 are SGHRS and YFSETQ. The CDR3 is CASSLGQGKQYF. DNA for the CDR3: TGCGCCAGCAGCCTGGGACAGGGGAAGCAGTACTTC.

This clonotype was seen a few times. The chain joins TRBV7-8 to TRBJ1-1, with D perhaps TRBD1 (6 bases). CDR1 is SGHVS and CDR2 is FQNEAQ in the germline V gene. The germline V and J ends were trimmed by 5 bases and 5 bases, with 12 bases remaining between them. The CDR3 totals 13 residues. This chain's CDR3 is CASSTTGRTEAFF. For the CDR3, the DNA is TGTGCCAGCAGCACAACAGGGAGGACTGAAGCTTTCTTT.

The CDR3 DNA follows: TGTGCCAGCAGAGACAGTGGGGATAGCTACACCTTC. As protein: CASRDSGDSYTF. The V gene is TRBV14, the J gene TRBJ1-2, with D tentatively TRBD1 (5 bases). The CDR3 runs to 12 residues. V was pared by 6 bases and J by 9 bases, with 14 bases between. Germline CDR1 reads SGHDN; CDR2 reads FVKESK.

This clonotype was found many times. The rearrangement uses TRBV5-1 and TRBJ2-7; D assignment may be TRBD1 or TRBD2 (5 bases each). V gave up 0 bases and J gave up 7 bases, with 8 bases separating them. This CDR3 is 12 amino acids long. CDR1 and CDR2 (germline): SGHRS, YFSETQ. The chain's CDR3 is CASSLDRREQYF. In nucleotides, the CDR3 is TGCGCCAGCAGCTTGGACAGGAGGGAGCAGTACTTC.

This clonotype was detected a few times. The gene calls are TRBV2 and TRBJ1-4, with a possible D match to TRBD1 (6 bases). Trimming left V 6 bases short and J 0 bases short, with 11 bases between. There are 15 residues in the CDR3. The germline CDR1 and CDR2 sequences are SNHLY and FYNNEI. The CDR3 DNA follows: TGTGCCAGCAGGGACAGACCGGCAACTAATGAAAAACTGTTTTTT. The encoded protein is CASRDRPATNEKLFF.

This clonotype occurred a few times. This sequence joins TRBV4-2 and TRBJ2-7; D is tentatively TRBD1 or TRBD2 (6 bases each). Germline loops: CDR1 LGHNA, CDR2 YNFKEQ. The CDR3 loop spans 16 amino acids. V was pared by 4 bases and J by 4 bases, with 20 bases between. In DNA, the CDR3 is TGTGCCAGCAGCCCCATCGACAAGGGGGGAGGATACGAGCAGTACTTC. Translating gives CASSPIDKGGGYEQYF.